This T cell receptor (beta chain) was captured in a study of cytomegalovirus exposure and HLA in healthy donors. Researchers ran the PCR with 60 Vbeta and 13 Jbeta primers. The method was immunoSEQ multiplex PCR; TCRdb's version includes in-frame clones alone and lacks a portion of them. This sample yields about 130,000 clones, of which approximately 82% are seen a single time; almost 3% belongs to the top ten. Germline CDR1 reads SNHLY; CDR2 reads FYNNEI. CDR3 size: 13 residues. The V gene lost 7 bases and the J gene lost 3 bases, with 10 bases spanning the gap. This clone was counted between two and nine times. Its antigen is currently unknown. Study observations and caveats: Associated with cytomegalovirus, according to the listing, were about 160 TCR beta chains. According to a later analysis, most TCR beta chains associated with CMV appeared HLA-restricted.

The chain combines TRBV2 with TRBJ1-5, with unresolved D. The TCR sequence derives from a woman aged 18-29 years in good health and CMV-seropositive. Sequenced sample: PBMCs. The CDR3 is CASKRLNNQPQHF. CDR3 nucleotides: TGTGCCAGCAAGAGATTAAACAATCAGCCCCAGCATTTT.